This TCR beta chain is from a study of blood T cell repertoires in COVID-19. Background on the study: Sites in the United States, Italy and Spain provided acute and convalescent COVID-19 samples. From T cells, B-cell-depleted T cells, or PBMCs came the material, which was cDNA or gDNA.

Germline CDR1 and CDR2: SGHAT and FQNNGV. The trim removed 5 bases at V and 3 bases at J, leaving 8 bases unmatched. This CDR3 contains 15 residues. The Seattle patients joined while their infection was active and were tracked longitudinally afterward. Original data processing: Amplification of reference gene primers was used by the study to estimate nucleated cell counts. Measured with immunoSEQ multiplex PCR; TCRdb has only the in-frame clones, and not every one. D and trimming come from the DNA, and the V and J calls and clone size come from that table. The table records about 170,000 clones, 70% to 90% of them present only once.

The clonotype originates from a woman aged 80 or older with COVID-19, enrolled during active disease. The J gene is TRBJ2-7, the V gene TRBV11-2, with 9 bases aligning to TRBD1. Material: peripheral blood. The CDR3 loop is CASSLWTGVDYEQYF. The CDR3 nucleotides read TGTGCCAGCAGCCTTTGGACAGGGGTGGACTACGAGCAGTACTTC.